Listed here are 27 T cell receptor beta chains from one sample, sequenced in a study of blood T cells in healthy people across ages. Primed by a sample-barcoded 5' primer and a J-beta primer mix, a second PCR proceeded for roughly 7 to 12 cycles. Using its own MiXCR run on the 5' RACE reads, TCRdb lists one record per CDR3 protein. The sample contains about a million distinct CDR3 sequences, roughly 43% of which appear only once. The specimen was blood. The receptors stem from a young man in good health.

The chain couples TRBV7-9 to TRBJ2-7; D might be TRBD1 (5 bases). This CDR3 has 14 residues. Germline CDR1 reads SEHNR; CDR2 reads FQNEAQ (reference sequence). V was pared by 3 bases and J by 2 bases, with 11 bases between. The CDR3 loop is CASSFEQGPYEQYF. For the CDR3, the DNA is TGTGCCAGCAGCTTCGAGCAGGGCCCCTACGAGCAGTACTTC.

The V gene is TRBV20-1, the J gene TRBJ2-1; TRBD2 aligns across 7 bases. CDR3 length: 14 residues. Germline V lookup: CDR1 DFQATT, CDR2 SNEGSKA (reference sequence). With 3 bases clipped from V and 4 bases from J, the junction kept 6 bases outside the gene matches. The CDR3 is CSASALADYNEQFF. CDR3 sequence (DNA): TGCAGTGCTAGTGCCCTAGCGGATTACAATGAGCAGTTCTTC.

This clonotype was seen a handful of times. V is TRBV28 and J is TRBJ2-7; 8 bases are a match to TRBD2. Trimming at V came to 2 bases and at J to 6 bases, leaving 12 bases not matched to a gene. There are 16 residues in the CDR3. Germline-derived CDR1 and CDR2 are MDHEN and SYDVKM. CDR3 loop: CASSLRAGGPSSEQYF. The CDR3, as DNA: TGTGCCAGCAGTTTAAGGGCGGGGGGACCTAGCTCCGAGCAGTACTTC. Looking up the rest from reference TRBV28 and TRBJ2-7 gives the full variable domain: DVKVTQSSRYLVKRTGEKVFLECVQDMDHENMFWYRQDPGLGLRLIYFSYDVKMKEKGDIPEGYSVSREKKERFSLILESASTNQTSMYLCASSLRAGGPSSEQYFGPGTRLTVT.

This clonotype was found a few times. The V and J genes are TRBV20-1 and TRBJ2-6, with TRBD2 as a possible D gene (5 bases). V gave up 1 base and J gave up 0 bases, with 16 bases separating them. The germline gives CDR1 DFQATT, CDR2 SNEGSKA (reference sequence). The CDR3 spans 18 residues. The CDR3 reads CSARVISGRASGANVLTF. The CDR3 bases are TGCAGTGCTAGAGTTATTTCGGGGAGAGCCTCTGGGGCCAACGTCCTGACTTTC.

This sequence joins TRBV2 and TRBJ2-5; no reliable D call. Deletions cut 4 bases from V and 2 bases from J, with 17 bases between. The CDR3 runs to 16 residues. Per the germline V gene, CDR1 is SNHLY and CDR2 is FYNNEI. CDR3 in DNA: TGTGCCAGCAGTGGTCCGGATTCCCCAATTCAAGAGACCCAGTACTTC. Translating it yields CASSGPDSPIQETQYF.

The chain employs TRBV25-1 and TRBJ2-7, with D perhaps TRBD1 (5 bases). The V and J ends lost 4 bases and 4 bases respectively, with 20 bases between them. CDR3 length: 16 amino acids. Per the germline V gene, CDR1 is MGHDK and CDR2 is SYGVNS. The CDR3 bases are TGTGCCAGCAGTGGCCCTACAGGTTCCCAGTTTTACGAGCAGTACTTC. Translation gives CASSGPTGSQFYEQYF.

This clonotype was detected a few times. The rearrangement joins TRBV7-9 to TRBJ1-1; 10 nucleotides align to TRBD1. The junction had 14 bases not matched to a gene; V was cut back by 4 bases and J by 12 bases. This CDR3 comprises 15 residues. The germline V gene has CDR1 SEHNR and CDR2 FQNEAQ (reference sequence). The CDR3 DNA sequence: TGTGCCAGCAGCTCCCAGACAGGGGGCGGAGTGAGGTCTTTCTTT. Its translation: CASSSQTGGGVRSFF.

This clonotype was found once. The chain uses TRBV5-5 and TRBJ1-1, with 11 nucleotides matching TRBD1. CDR1 is SGHKS and CDR2 is YYEKEE in the germline V gene (reference sequence). This CDR3 region has 18 residues. V was clipped by 4 bases and J by 4 bases; unmatched bases: 15. CDR3 residues: CASSPTSGTGGMGTEAFF. The CDR3 nucleotides read TGTGCCAGCAGCCCAACCTCCGGGACAGGGGGAATGGGCACTGAAGCTTTCTTT.

CDR3 in DNA: TGTGCCAGCAGTTCCTCCGAGCAGGCAATTGAAAAACTGTTTTTT. It yields the protein CASSSSEQAIEKLFF. The V call is TRBV27, the J call TRBJ1-4, with D unresolved. The CDR3 has 15 amino acids. The germline V gene encodes CDR1 MNHEY and CDR2 SMNVEV (reference sequence). The V end was cut by 4 bases, the J end by 7 bases, with 16 bases between.

The chain has TRBV4-3 and TRBJ2-6; no clear D. The CDR3 contains 16 residues. Germline V gene data show CDR1 as LGHNA and CDR2 as YSLEER. The germline V and J ends were trimmed by 0 bases and 4 bases, with 10 bases remaining between them. The CDR3 loop reads CASSQEFRTGANVLTF. For the CDR3, the DNA is TGCGCCAGCAGCCAAGAATTCCGGACCGGGGCCAACGTCCTGACTTTC.

The chain combines TRBV12-3 or TRBV12-4 with TRBJ2-3; the D gene is possibly TRBD2 (6 bases). The CDR3 sequence is 15 residues long. Trimming pared 7 bases from V and 4 bases from J, leaving 18 bases between. Here the CDR3 DNA reads TGTGCCAGCAACGCCGGGAGAGTGCTAGCAGATACGCAGTATTTT. It yields the protein CASNAGRVLADTQYF.

In this sample, this clonotype turned up once. The chain employs TRBV3-1 and TRBJ1-5; D not resolved. The CDR3 consists of 15 residues. Between the trimmed V and J ends, which lost 1 base and 3 bases, there was a span of 10 bases. Germline values: CDR1 LGHDT, CDR2 YNNKEL (reference sequence). The CDR3 here is CASSQAAQVNQPQHF. CDR3 bases: TGTGCCAGCAGCCAAGCAGCGCAGGTCAATCAGCCCCAGCATTTT.

The chain joins TRBV5-6 to TRBJ2-5; D is unresolved. The J call may be in error: the DNA end matches TRBJ2-7 better. The germline CDR1 and CDR2 sequences are SGHDT and YYEEEE. The CDR3 totals 14 residues. CDR3: CASSFFTRVYEQYF. As DNA, the CDR3 is TGTGCCAGCAGCTTCTTCACCCGTGTCTACGAGCAGTACTTC.

The V and J genes are TRBV5-4 and TRBJ2-3; 10 nucleotides align to TRBD2. CDR3 length: 16 residues. CDR1 is SGHNT, CDR2 YYREEE, per germline (reference sequence). The V gene end was trimmed by 0 bases and the J gene end by 3 bases; junction bases not matched to a gene: 4. Here the CDR3 DNA reads TGTGCCAGCAGCTTGGGGGCAGCGGGGGGGACAGATACGCAGTATTTT. This gives the protein CASSLGAAGGTDTQYF.

This clonotype has only a few counts. The chain employs TRBV29-1 and TRBJ2-7, with D perhaps TRBD1 (6 bases). Trimming stripped 6 bases from V and 0 bases from J, with 9 bases between. CDR1 and CDR2 from the germline V gene are SQVTM and ANQGSEA. This CDR3 contains 12 residues. In DNA form, the CDR3 reads TGCAGCGTCGGGACATTCTCCTACGAGCAGTACTTC. This sequence encodes CSVGTFSYEQYF.

A note on this clonotype: One junction end does not reproduce the germline sequence, and a read error may be involved. This chain joins TRBV14 and TRBJ1-6; D unclear. This CDR3 is built from 14 residues. CDR1 and CDR2 (germline): SGHDN, FVKESK. The CDR3 DNA sequence: TGTGCCAGCTGCCAAGTCGAAGGGCGTTCACCCCTCCACTTT. This gives the protein CASCQVEGRSPLHF.

A remark on this clonotype: One base away lies a much larger clone, so this may be a sequencing read error. The rearrangement joins TRBV20-1 to TRBJ2-4, with TRBD1 matching 9 bases. Germline V gene sequence: CDR1 DFQATT, CDR2 SNEGSKA (reference sequence). The J segment lost 5 bases and the V segment lost 5 bases, leaving 4 bases of the junction unmatched. The CDR3 sequence is 13 residues long. In nucleotides, the CDR3 is TGCAGTGCTGAAAGGACAGGGGAAAACATTCAGTACTTC. It translates to CSAERTGENIQYF.

This clonotype turned up a few times. The CDR3 region has the DNA TGCGCCAGCAGCTTGGCCGTGACAGGGGGGTCGCGAGAGACCCAGTACTTC. Translation: CASSLAVTGGSRETQYF. The chain carries TRBV5-1 and TRBJ2-5, with 9 bases identical to TRBD1. CDR1 and CDR2 (germline): SGHRS, YFSETQ. CDR3 size: 17 residues. J was trimmed by 4 bases and V by 0 bases; bases with no gene match: 10. Supplemented by reference TRBV5-1 and TRBJ2-5, the full variable domain reads KAGVTQTPRYLIKTRGQQVTLSCSPISGHRSVSWYQQTPGQGLQFLFEYFSETQRNKGNFPGRFSGRQFSNSRSEMNVSTLELGDSALYLCASSLAVTGGSRETQYFGPGTRLLVL.

V is TRBV6-1 and J is TRBJ2-7, with TRBD1 matching 7 bases. The ends lost 0 bases at V and 2 bases at J; junction bases unmatched: 4. The CDR3 totals 15 residues. Germline V CDR1 and CDR2: MNHNS, SASEGT. The CDR3 reads CASSEATGAPYEQYF. The CDR3 DNA sequence: TGTGCCAGCAGTGAAGCAACAGGGGCCCCCTACGAGCAGTACTTC.

The rearrangement links TRBV20-1 to TRBJ2-3; D is unresolved. The CDR3 loop spans 14 amino acids. Trimming cost V 0 bases and J 5 bases, with 12 bases left between them. The germline V gene encodes CDR1 DFQATT and CDR2 SNEGSKA (reference sequence). The CDR3 protein is CSARDPTGRDTQYF. The CDR3 DNA sequence: TGCAGTGCTAGAGATCCCACCGGGCGAGATACGCAGTATTTT.

This chain links TRBV4-2 with TRBJ2-3; no clear D. Trimming shortened V by 0 bases and J by 7 bases, and 14 bases separated the two germline ends. The CDR3 spans 15 residues. The V gene's germline CDR1 is LGHNA and CDR2 YNFKEQ. The CDR3 is CASSQDRPAQNTQYF. The DNA for the CDR3 is TGTGCCAGCAGCCAAGATAGGCCAGCACAGAATACGCAGTATTTT.

The rearrangement links TRBV7-2 to TRBJ1-5; 7 bases line up with TRBD1. The germline CDR1 and CDR2 sequences are SGHTA and FQGNSA. This CDR3 has 16 residues. Trimming cost V 5 bases and J 4 bases; bases outside gene matches: 11. The CDR3, as DNA: TGTGCCAGCAGCCCGAGACAGGGTACAAGTAATCAGCCCCAGCATTTT. Translating it yields CASSPRQGTSNQPQHF.

Concerning this clonotype itself: One base away lies a much larger clone, so this may be a sequencing read error. This sequence joins TRBV29-1 and TRBJ2-3; D is unresolved. CDR3 length equals 11 residues. CDR1 is SQVTM, CDR2 ANQGSEA, per germline. The CDR3, as DNA: TGCAACGCCGCGGGCACAGATACGCAGTATTTT. Residues: CNAAGTDTQYF.

This clonotype was seen more than once but under ten times. This chain connects TRBV11-2 to TRBJ1-5; D gene ambiguous. The CDR3 spans 16 residues. V was shortened by 1 base and J by 0 bases, with 10 bases between the two germline ends. The germline V gene has CDR1 SGHAT and CDR2 FQNNGV. CDR3 DNA: TGTGCCAGCAGCTTAGGGGGATCGGATAGCAATCAGCCCCAGCATTTT. This translates into CASSLGGSDSNQPQHF.

CDR3 sequence reads: CASSSKEGQASSGANVLTF. The CDR3 region has the DNA TGTGCCAGCAGTTCAAAAGAGGGACAGGCCAGCTCTGGGGCCAACGTCCTGACTTTC. The chain is built from TRBV12-3 or TRBV12-4 and TRBJ2-6; 8 bases fit TRBD1. The V segment lost 4 bases and the J segment 0 bases; nucleotides outside the gene matches: 11. CDR3 size: 19 residues.

The rearrangement links TRBV29-1 to TRBJ2-3; 9 bases match TRBD1. CDR3 length: 14 residues. Germline values: CDR1 SQVTM, CDR2 ANQGSEA. V lost 1 base, J lost 5 bases, and 4 bases stayed unmatched. The CDR3 spells CSVEGDRELDTQYF. The CDR3 DNA is TGCAGCGTTGAAGGGGACAGGGAATTAGATACGCAGTATTTT.

The rearrangement links TRBV29-1 to TRBJ1-1; D is perhaps TRBD1 (5 bases). The V and J ends lost 8 bases and 4 bases respectively, with 11 bases between them. The CDR3 loop spans 11 amino acids. CDR1 SQVTM and CDR2 ANQGSEA come from the germline V gene. For the CDR3, the DNA is TGCAGCCTAGCAAGGGGCACTGAAGCTTTCTTT. It is translated as CSLARGTEAFF.